These 24 T cell receptor beta chains came from one sample sequenced in a study of T cells of healthy individuals. TCRdb re-derived calls from the 5' RACE reads in MiXCR, one entry per CDR3 protein. The sample records around 83,000 distinct CDR3 sequences, around 5.1% being singletons. The receptors come from a female donor in good health.

The chain links TRBV25-1 to TRBJ1-4; 7 nucleotides line up with TRBD1. The CDR3 runs to 14 residues. The germline CDR1 and CDR2 sequences are MGHDK and SYGVNS. With V trimmed by 2 bases and J by 8 bases, 5 bases remained unmatched. CDR3 nucleotide sequence: TGTGCCAGCAGTGAACAGGGGGGAGAAGAAAAACTGTTTTTT. As protein: CASSEQGGEEKLFF. Looking up the rest from reference TRBV25-1 and TRBJ1-4 gives the full variable domain: EADIYQTPRYLVIGTGKKITLECSQTMGHDKMYWYQQDPGMELHLIHYSYGVNSTEKGDLSSESTVSRIRTEHFPLTLESARPSHTSQYLCASSEQGGEEKLFFGSGTQLSVL.

This clonotype has a count of ten or more. The chain combines TRBV20-1 with TRBJ1-1; TRBD1 might be the D (5 bases). Between the trimmed V and J ends, which lost 0 bases and 10 bases, there was a span of 18 bases. The CDR3 runs to 14 residues. CDR1 and CDR2 (germline): DFQATT, SNEGSKA (reference sequence). CDR3 bases: TGCAGTGCTAGAGAGCCGGGACTGCGGCGTTCAGCTTTCTTT. It yields the protein CSAREPGLRRSAFF.

The table lists this clonotype with a few counts. V is TRBV7-2 and J is TRBJ1-2; D is unresolved. The CDR3 runs 16 residues. CDR1 is SGHTA, CDR2 FQGNSA, per germline. Trimming cost V 5 bases and J 7 bases, with 23 bases left between them. The CDR3 DNA follows: TGTGCCAGCAGCCTCAGTACCGCAGTCCCTTATCTTGGCTACACCTTC. Translated, it gives CASSLSTAVPYLGYTF.

The V call is TRBV18, the J call TRBJ1-3; no clear D. V lost 2 bases and J lost 0, with 17 bases in between. The germline V gene encodes CDR1 KGHSH and CDR2 LQKENI. This CDR3 is 18 amino acids long. CDR3 amino acids: CASSPSHGGILSGNTIYF. In DNA, the CDR3 is TGTGCCAGCTCACCATCGCACGGCGGGATTCTCTCTGGAAACACCATATATTTT.

This clonotype was found many times. This chain connects TRBV18 to TRBJ2-5, with D unclear. The CDR3 is 14 amino acids. V was pared by 0 bases and J by 5 bases, with 10 bases between. Germline V CDR1 and CDR2: KGHSH, LQKENI. CDR3 protein: CASSPPGLRETQYF. The CDR3, as DNA: TGTGCCAGCTCACCACCGGGTCTGAGGGAGACCCAGTACTTC. Full variable domain (missing parts from reference TRBV18 and TRBJ2-5): NAGVMQNPRHLVRRRGQEARLRCSPMKGHSHVYWYRQLPEEGLKFMVYLQKENIIDESGMPKERFSAEFPKEGPSILRIQQVVRGDSAAYFCASSPPGLRETQYFGPGTRLLVL.

This clonotype has ten or more counts. This chain joins TRBV5-6 and TRBJ2-1; TRBD2 matches 7 bases. The CDR3 is 16 amino acids. Germline V CDR1 and CDR2: SGHDT, YYEEEE. V shed 4 bases and J 9 bases; nucleotides not matched to a gene: 16. The CDR3 loop is CASSPFAGLVGREQFF. CDR3 DNA: TGTGCCAGCAGCCCGTTTGCTGGACTAGTCGGGCGTGAGCAGTTCTTC. Full variable domain (remainder filled in from reference TRBV5-6 and TRBJ2-1): DAGVTQSPTHLIKTRGQQVTLRCSPKSGHDTVSWYQQALGQGPQFIFQYYEEEERQRGNFPDRFSGHQFPNYSSELNVNALLLGDSALYLCASSPFAGLVGREQFFGPGTRLTVL.

V usage is TRBV28 and J usage is TRBJ1-1, with a tentative D call TRBD1 (6 bases). V lost 1 base, J lost 3 bases, and 6 bases lay in between. The CDR3 extends over 13 amino acids. Germline V lookup: CDR1 MDHEN, CDR2 SYDVKM. This CDR3 is CASSLYRDTEAFF. CDR3 DNA sequence: TGTGCCAGCAGTTTATACAGGGACACTGAAGCTTTCTTT.

The genes are TRBV6-6 and TRBJ1-6, with 9 bases aligning to TRBD1. There are 16 residues in the CDR3. V gave up 5 bases and J gave up 5 bases; unmatched junction bases: 7. CDR1 and CDR2 (germline): MNHNY, SVGAGI (reference sequence). This chain's CDR3 is CASSQKRTGDNSPLHF. The CDR3 coding sequence is TGTGCCAGCAGTCAAAAAAGGACAGGGGATAATTCACCCCTCCACTTT.

This clonotype was found a few times. The CDR3 loop reads CATSDSRQTSTDYGYTF. The CDR3 nucleotides are TGTGCCACCAGTGATTCCAGACAGACTTCCACGGACTATGGCTACACCTTC. The rearrangement links TRBV24-1 to TRBJ1-2; possibly TRBD1 for D (5 bases). The CDR3 sequence is 17 residues long. Looked up from germline, CDR1 is KGHDR and CDR2 is SFDVKD. Trimming removed 2 bases at V and 3 bases at J, with 18 bases between.

This clonotype was found many times. The V call is TRBV6-1, the J call TRBJ2-7; D is undetermined. The V end lost 8 bases, the J end lost 3 bases, and 14 bases lay between the germline ends. CDR1 is MNHNS and CDR2 is SASEGT in the germline V gene. The CDR3 consists of 13 residues. The CDR3 nucleotides read TGTGCCAGCTCGTGGTCCTCCGACTACGAGCAGTACTTC. Amino acid sequence: CASSWSSDYEQYF.

This clonotype was picked up many times. J is TRBJ2-7 and V is TRBV27; no definite D call. The CDR3 contains 14 residues. CDR1 MNHEY and CDR2 SMNVEV come from the germline V gene (reference sequence). Trimming stripped 4 bases from V and 3 bases from J, with 13 bases between. CDR3 DNA: TGTGCCAGCAGTTCGGGCGCTACGAGCTACGAGCAGTACTTC. As protein: CASSSGATSYEQYF.

This clonotype turned up a few times. The rearrangement links TRBV18 to TRBJ1-2, with TRBD1 matching over 9 bases. The germline V gene encodes CDR1 KGHSH and CDR2 LQKENI. Unmatched junction bases numbered 5, after V lost 2 bases and J lost 4 bases. There are 15 residues in the CDR3. The CDR3 here is CASSPWDRVLYGYTF. The CDR3 nucleotides are TGTGCCAGCTCACCATGGGACAGGGTCCTCTATGGCTACACCTTC.

This clonotype was seen many times. The chain is built from TRBV20-1 and TRBJ2-3; D perhaps matches TRBD2 (5 bases). Germline CDR1 DFQATT, CDR2 SNEGSKA (reference sequence). V lost 5 bases to trimming and J lost 4 bases, with 13 bases between them. This CDR3 has 13 residues. CDR3 bases: TGCAGTGCTCCCACTAGGACGGCAGATACGCAGTATTTT. Its protein product is CSAPTRTADTQYF.

This clonotype was recorded many times. This chain links TRBV10-3 with TRBJ2-2; the match to TRBD2 covers 7 bases. The CDR3 loop spans 15 amino acids. CDR1 ENHRY and CDR2 SYGVKD come from the germline V gene. V shed 3 bases and J 1 base; nucleotides not matched to a gene: 2. The CDR3 protein is CAISDPSGNTGELFF. CDR3 coding DNA: TGTGCCATCAGTGACCCTAGCGGGAACACCGGGGAGCTGTTTTTT.

This clonotype showed up many times. The J gene is TRBJ1-6, the V gene TRBV5-1; D remains unclear. The CDR3 has 17 amino acids. Germline assignment: CDR1 SGHRS and CDR2 YFSETQ. Between the trimmed V and J ends, which lost 0 bases and 0 bases, there was a span of 10 bases. CDR3 in amino acids: CASSLVSPSSYNSPLHF. DNA for the CDR3: TGCGCCAGCAGCTTGGTTTCGCCCAGCTCCTATAATTCACCCCTCCACTTT.

The chain employs TRBV6-6 and TRBJ1-1, with D possibly matching TRBD1 (6 bases). Germline CDR1 is MNHNY and CDR2 is SVGAGI (reference sequence). This CDR3 comprises 21 residues. Between the trimmed V and J ends, which lost 5 bases and 7 bases, there was a span of 38 bases. The CDR3 is CASSPLTRTTTQSLRTVEAFF. The CDR3 DNA follows: TGTGCCAGCAGTCCACTTACACGAACCACCACACAAAGTCTCCGGACAGTTGAAGCTTTCTTT.

This clonotype was observed many times. The V and J genes are TRBV21-1 and TRBJ2-3. TRBV21-1 is flagged as a pseudogene. CDR3 length: 15 residues. CDR3 in amino acids: CASSKGRGSTDTQYF. In DNA form, the CDR3 reads TGTGCCAGCAGCAAAGGGCGGGGAAGCACAGATACGCAGTATTTT.

This clonotype was counted at least ten times. The chain uses TRBV12-3 or TRBV12-4 and TRBJ2-3; D remains unclear. Between the trimmed V and J ends, which lost 4 bases and 6 bases, there was a span of 11 bases. The CDR3 extends over 13 amino acids. The CDR3 DNA is TGTGCCAGCAGTTCCCTCTCCGGGGATACGCAGTATTTT. Amino acids: CASSSLSGDTQYF.

This clonotype was seen at least ten times. The chain combines TRBV20-1 with TRBJ2-1, with TRBD2 matching 9 bases. Losses at the gene ends were 6 bases for V and 2 bases for J; bases not matched to a gene: 5. The CDR3 is 14 residues long. Germline-derived CDR1 and CDR2 are DFQATT and SNEGSKA (reference sequence). The CDR3 DNA reads as TGCAGTGCCAGACTAGCGGACACCTACAATGAGCAGTTCTTC. This encodes CSARLADTYNEQFF.

A few counts support this clonotype. V gene TRBV7-3 combines with J gene TRBJ2-2, with TRBD1 matching over 7 bases. Per the germline V gene, CDR1 is SGHTA and CDR2 is FQGTGA. The CDR3 length is 15 residues. Trimming took 0 bases from V and 7 from J; bases not matched to a gene: 5. The CDR3 region has the DNA TGTGCCAGCAGCTTAACAGGGGGCTTCCTCGGGGAGCTGTTTTTT. Protein: CASSLTGGFLGELFF.

This clonotype was observed a few times. The rearrangement joins TRBV28 to TRBJ2-3; D remains unclear. V lost 6 bases and J lost 7, with 11 bases in between. CDR1 and CDR2 from the germline V gene are MDHEN and SYDVKM. This CDR3 spans 12 amino acids. This CDR3 reads CASRASPNTQYF. CDR3 DNA sequence: TGTGCCAGCAGGGCCTCCCCGAATACGCAGTATTTT.

Ten or more counts support this clonotype. This chain joins TRBV7-2 and TRBJ2-3; TRBD2 aligns across 10 bases. After removal of 3 bases from V and 4 bases from J, the junction contained 7 bases not matched to a gene. CDR1 and CDR2 from the germline V gene are SGHTA and FQGNSA. CDR3 size: 16 residues. CDR3 amino acids: CASSFHPSGSADTQYF. CDR3 DNA: TGTGCCAGCAGCTTCCATCCTAGCGGGAGCGCAGATACGCAGTATTTT.

Only a few counts were recorded for this clonotype. The chain couples TRBV7-9 to TRBJ2-2; 10 nucleotides agree with TRBD1. Trimming at V came to 5 bases and at J to 4 bases, leaving 7 bases not matched to a gene. Germline values: CDR1 SEHNR, CDR2 FQNEAQ (reference sequence). CDR3 length: 16 amino acids. The CDR3 coding sequence is TGTGCCAGCAGCAACCGGGACAGGGGCTCCACCGGGGAGCTGTTTTTT. Translation gives CASSNRDRGSTGELFF.

This clonotype was picked up many times. The rearrangement links TRBV5-8 to TRBJ1-5, with a possible D match to TRBD1 (5 bases). Trimming shortened V by 4 bases and J by 2 bases, and 19 bases separated the two germline ends. Germline loops: CDR1 SGHTS, CDR2 YDEGEE. This CDR3 has 17 amino acids. CDR3: CASSPHYGGRGNQPQHF. DNA for the CDR3: TGTGCCAGCAGCCCGCATTATGGGGGTAGAGGCAATCAGCCCCAGCATTTT.